This is a list of T cell receptor beta chains from one sample in a study of T cell responses to AZD1222 COVID-19 vaccine. Here immunoSEQ multiplex PCR was the method, and the copy in TCRdb shows in-frame clones only, minus some. The table includes more than 85,000 clones, about 89% detected once. The input for sequencing was peripheral blood, taken on day 0 of AZD1222 vaccination. The origin of the receptors is an adult in good health. Both conserved end residues are part of each CDR3. The D gene is left open where the match is weak. Expanded clones are given a class, and other clones once, few, many or no size at all.

CDR3 length | D gene | J gene | V gene | clone size | CDR3 protein | CDR3 DNA
16 | - | TRBJ1-1 | TRBV5-6 | - | CASSLASWAGDTEAFF | TGTGCCAGCAGCTTGGCAAGTTGGGCCGGGGACACTGAAGCTTTCTTT
16 | TRBD2 | TRBJ2-2 | TRBV19 | - | CASSFVLAGSTGELFF | TGTGCCAGTAGTTTCGTACTAGCGGGAAGCACCGGGGAGCTGTTTTTT
15 | TRBD1 | TRBJ2-3 | TRBV6-2/TRBV6-3 | - | CASSRARGTTDTQYF | TGTGCCAGCAGTCGAGCCAGGGGGACCACAGATACGCAGTATTTT
14 | - | TRBJ2-7 | TRBV7-8 | medium-sized | CASSRVTGTYEQYF | TGTGCCAGCAGCCGAGTGACAGGAACCTACGAGCAGTACTTC
15 | - | TRBJ1-3 | TRBV19 | - | CASSTGGLPGNTIYF | TGTGCCAGTAGTACCGGAGGCTTACCGGGAAACACCATATATTTT
11 | - | TRBJ1-2 | TRBV29-1 | - | CSVGTGYGYTF | TGCAGCGTTGGCACAGGCTATGGCTACACCTTC
11 | TRBD1 | TRBJ1-4 | TRBV18 | - | CASSPRDRLFF | TGTGCCAGCTCACCAAGGGACAGGCTTTTTTTT
15 | TRBD2 | TRBJ2-2 | TRBV20-1 | - | CSASRWAGGVGELFF | TGCAGTGCTAGTCGTTGGGCGGGGGGTGTCGGGGAGCTGTTTTTT
16 | TRBD2 | TRBJ2-3 | TRBV27 | - | CASSSPSGSSTDTQYF | TGTGCCAGCAGTAGCCCTAGCGGCTCTAGCACAGATACGCAGTATTTT
14 | TRBD2 | TRBJ2-5 | TRBV15 | - | CATRGGGAGETQYF | TGTGCCACCAGGGGCGGGGGGGCCGGTGAGACCCAGTACTTC
14 | - | TRBJ1-6 | TRBV5-6 | - | CASSLVGGGSPLHF | TGTGCCAGCAGCTTGGTCGGAGGGGGTTCACCCCTCCACTTT
16 | - | TRBJ2-7 | TRBV7-9 | - | CASSPRGTVRPYEQYF | TGTGCCAGCAGCCCCCGGGGGACAGTTCGTCCCTACGAGCAGTACTTC
13 | - | TRBJ1-5 | TRBV19 | - | CASKDRLDQPQHF | TGTGCCAGTAAAGACAGGCTCGATCAGCCCCAGCATTTT
16 | - | TRBJ1-5 | TRBV6-5 | - | CASSYSYPTAGQPQHF | TGTGCCAGCAGTTACTCGTATCCCACGGCTGGGCAGCCCCAGCATTTT
14 | TRBD1 | TRBJ1-1 | TRBV3-1/TRBV3-2 | - | CASSQTGGWTEAFF | TGTGCCAGCAGCCAGACAGGGGGTTGGACTGAAGCTTTCTTT
14 | - | TRBJ2-7 | TRBV18 | - | CASSPSMGSYEQYF | TGTGCCAGCTCACCATCGATGGGGTCCTACGAGCAGTACTTC
13 | - | TRBJ1-1 | TRBV19 | - | CASSDRTYTEAFF | TGTGCCAGTAGTGACAGGACTTACACTGAAGCTTTCTTT
14 | - | TRBJ1-1 | TRBV11-2 | - | CASSLTSLNTEAFF | TGTGCCAGCAGCTTAACATCTCTTAACACTGAAGCTTTCTTT
14 | - | TRBJ1-5 | TRBV4-3 | - | CASSQDRLAQPQHF | TGCGCCAGCAGCCAAGATCGGCTCGCTCAGCCCCAGCATTTT
13 | - | TRBJ1-3 | TRBV9 | - | CASGDTSGNTIYF | TGTGCCAGCGGGGACACCTCTGGAAACACCATATATTTT
14 | - | TRBJ2-5 | TRBV19 | - | CASSIELYQETQYF | TGTGCCAGTAGTATAGAACTATACCAAGAGACCCAGTACTTC
11 | - | TRBJ1-1 | TRBV7-9 | once | CASSIYTEAFF | TGTGCCAGCAGCATCTACACTGAAGCTTTCTTT
15 | TRBD2 | TRBJ2-1 | TRBV5-1 | - | CASSLGTSGYNEQFF | TGCGCCAGCAGCTTGGGGACTAGCGGCTACAATGAGCAGTTCTTC
16 | TRBD1 | TRBJ2-4 | TRBV5-6 | once | CASSLDRASAKNIQYF | TGTGCCAGCAGCCTTGACAGGGCCTCGGCCAAAAACATTCAGTACTTC
14 | - | TRBJ2-1 | TRBV5-1 | once | CASSLGQAYNEQFF | TGCGCCAGCAGCTTGGGGCAGGCCTACAATGAGCAGTTCTTC
15 | - | TRBJ1-1 | TRBV9 | - | CASSAFQGSGTEAFF | TGTGCCAGCAGCGCCTTCCAGGGGTCAGGGACTGAAGCTTTCTTT